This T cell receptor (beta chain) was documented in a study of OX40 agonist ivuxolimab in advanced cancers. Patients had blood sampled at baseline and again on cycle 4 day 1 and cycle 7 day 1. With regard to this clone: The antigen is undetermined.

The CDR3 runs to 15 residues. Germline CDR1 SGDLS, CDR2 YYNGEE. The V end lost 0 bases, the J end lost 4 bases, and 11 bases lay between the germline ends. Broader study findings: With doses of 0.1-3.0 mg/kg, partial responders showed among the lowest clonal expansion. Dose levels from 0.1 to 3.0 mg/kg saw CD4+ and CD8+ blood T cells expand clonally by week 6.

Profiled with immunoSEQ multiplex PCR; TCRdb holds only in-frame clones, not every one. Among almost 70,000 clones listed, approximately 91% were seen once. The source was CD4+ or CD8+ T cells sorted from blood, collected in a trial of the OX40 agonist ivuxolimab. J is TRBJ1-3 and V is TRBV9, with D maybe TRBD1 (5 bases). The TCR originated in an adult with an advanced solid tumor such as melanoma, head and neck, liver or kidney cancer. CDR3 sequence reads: CASSVVGAGGNTIYF. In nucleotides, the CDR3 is TGTGCCAGCAGCGTAGTTGGGGCCGGGGGAAACACCATATATTTT.